This is a list of T cell receptor beta chains from one sample in a study of cytomegalovirus exposure and HLA in healthy donors. Repertoires were generated with immunoSEQ multiplex PCR, while TCRdb's copy carries only in-frame clones and drops some. The sample contains around 130,000 clones, approximately 80% of which appear only once. The specimen was PBMCs. The receptors stem from a man in his forties or fifties in good health and CMV-seronegative. Each CDR3 is given with its conserved first and last residue. Fields, in order: J gene, V gene, D gene, clone size, CDR3 protein, CDR3 DNA. D genes are given only for firm matches. Where a row states a size, it is once, few, many or the class of an expanded clone; other rows omit it.

j_gene: TRBJ2-7
v_gene: TRBV29-1
d_gene: -
abundance: -
CDR3aa: CSVEVRRVAQGYEQYF
CDR3nt: TGCAGCGTTGAGGTTAGGCGCGTTGCCCAGGGATACGAGCAGTACTTC

j_gene: TRBJ2-7
v_gene: TRBV4-1
d_gene: -
abundance: -
CDR3aa: CASSQDRRRELFYEQYF
CDR3nt: TGCGCCAGCAGCCAAGATAGAAGGAGGGAGCTGTTCTACGAGCAGTACTTC

j_gene: TRBJ2-7
v_gene: TRBV30
d_gene: TRBD1
abundance: -
CDR3aa: CAWSHRGPRYEQYF
CDR3nt: TGTGCCTGGAGTCACAGGGGGCCTCGATACGAGCAGTACTTC

j_gene: TRBJ1-5
v_gene: TRBV6-1
d_gene: TRBD1
abundance: -
CDR3aa: CASSERYGTGGEPQHF
CDR3nt: TGTGCCAGCAGTGAACGTTACGGGACAGGGGGCGAGCCCCAGCATTTT

j_gene: TRBJ1-5
v_gene: TRBV19
d_gene: TRBD1
abundance: -
CDR3aa: CASRGTGTGANQPQHF
CDR3nt: TGTGCCAGTAGGGGCACCGGGACAGGGGCCAATCAGCCCCAGCATTTT

j_gene: TRBJ2-3
v_gene: TRBV2
d_gene: TRBD2
abundance: -
CDR3aa: CASKQLAGSDTQYF
CDR3nt: TGTGCCAGCAAGCAGCTAGCGGGCTCAGATACGCAGTATTTT

j_gene: TRBJ2-1
v_gene: TRBV4-2
d_gene: TRBD2
abundance: -
CDR3aa: CASSLGLAEIYNEQFF
CDR3nt: TGTGCCAGCAGCCTGGGACTAGCGGAGATTTACAATGAGCAGTTCTTC

j_gene: TRBJ1-6
v_gene: TRBV19
d_gene: TRBD1
abundance: -
CDR3aa: CASSPSTGGPYSPLHF
CDR3nt: TGTGCCAGTAGTCCGTCGACAGGGGGCCCATATTCACCCCTCCACTTT

j_gene: TRBJ1-2
v_gene: TRBV19
d_gene: TRBD1
abundance: -
CDR3aa: CASSATGTGKDGYTF
CDR3nt: TGTGCCAGTAGTGCAACCGGGACAGGGAAGGATGGCTACACCTTC

j_gene: TRBJ2-2
v_gene: TRBV11-1
d_gene: -
abundance: -
CDR3aa: CASSRGQPPNTGELFF
CDR3nt: TGTGCCAGCAGCCGAGGACAGCCCCCGAACACCGGGGAGCTGTTTTTT

j_gene: TRBJ2-3
v_gene: TRBV6-1
d_gene: -
abundance: -
CDR3aa: CASSEGPQKNF
CDR3nt: TGTGCCAGCAGTGAGGGGCCCCAAAAGAATTTT

j_gene: TRBJ2-5
v_gene: TRBV4-2
d_gene: TRBD2
abundance: -
CDR3aa: CASSSAGGYQETQYF
CDR3nt: TGTGCCAGCAGTTCTGCGGGGGGGTACCAAGAGACCCAGTACTTC

j_gene: TRBJ2-7
v_gene: TRBV15
d_gene: TRBD1
abundance: -
CDR3aa: CATSRDRGPYEQYF
CDR3nt: TGTGCCACCAGCAGAGACAGGGGGCCTTACGAGCAGTACTTC

j_gene: TRBJ2-7
v_gene: TRBV5-1
d_gene: -
abundance: few
CDR3aa: CASSPQAGLGEQYF
CDR3nt: TGCGCCAGCAGCCCCCAGGCAGGGCTTGGCGAGCAGTACTTC

j_gene: TRBJ2-1
v_gene: TRBV7-3
d_gene: TRBD2
abundance: -
CDR3aa: CASSGGLAGATSGDEQFF
CDR3nt: TGCGCCAGCAGCGGGGGACTAGCGGGGGCCACGTCTGGGGATGAGCAGTTCTTC

j_gene: TRBJ2-3
v_gene: TRBV2
d_gene: -
abundance: -
CDR3aa: CASQGRGSGHTDTQYF
CDR3nt: TGTGCCAGCCAAGGACGGGGGAGCGGGCACACAGATACGCAGTATTTT

j_gene: TRBJ2-7
v_gene: TRBV4-3
d_gene: -
abundance: few
CDR3aa: CASSQDRGGYGEQYF
CDR3nt: TGCGCCAGCAGCCAAGATAGGGGGGGCTATGGCGAGCAGTACTTC

j_gene: TRBJ1-2
v_gene: TRBV4-1
d_gene: -
abundance: -
CDR3aa: CASSQEGGATRGGYTF
CDR3nt: TGCGCCAGCAGCCAAGAGGGTGGGGCGACTAGGGGAGGCTACACCTTC

j_gene: TRBJ2-7
v_gene: TRBV27
d_gene: -
abundance: -
CDR3aa: CASSLTETYEQYF
CDR3nt: TGTGCCAGCAGTTTGACAGAGACGTACGAGCAGTACTTC

j_gene: TRBJ2-2
v_gene: TRBV14
d_gene: TRBD2
abundance: -
CDR3aa: CASSQVGRGLAGESIGELFF
CDR3nt: TGTGCCAGCAGCCAAGTCGGACGTGGACTAGCGGGAGAATCTATCGGGGAGCTGTTTTTT

j_gene: TRBJ1-2
v_gene: TRBV27
d_gene: -
abundance: -
CDR3aa: CASSFRDLREGSYGYTF
CDR3nt: TGTGCCAGCAGTTTCCGGGACCTAAGGGAGGGGAGCTATGGCTACACCTTC

j_gene: TRBJ2-3
v_gene: TRBV5-4
d_gene: -
abundance: -
CDR3aa: CASSPGPSLDTQYF
CDR3nt: TGTGCCAGCAGCCCAGGTCCGTCTTTAGATACGCAGTATTTT